These 6 T cell receptor beta chains came from one sample sequenced in a study of Ad26.COV2.S vaccination and SARS-CoV-2 variants. Treatment denoted: 15 to 20 received Ad26.COV2.S at low or high dose, single or two shots; about 5 received placebo; per-sample allocation not given. After the first vaccine or placebo injection, samples were drawn on day 63. This table comes from immunoSEQ multiplex PCR, and its TCRdb copy is limited to in-frame clones, with some not included. The data hold approximately 300,000 clones, with approximately 86% observed a single time. This specimen consisted of peripheral blood, obtained in a trial of Ad26.COV2.S vaccine versus placebo. The receptors here all came from a person aged 18 to 59 who received the Ad26.COV2.S COVID-19 vaccine or a placebo.

V gene TRBV5-1 combines with J gene TRBJ1-5, with D possibly being TRBD1 (6 bases). Germline V gene lookup returns CDR1 SGHRS and CDR2 YFSETQ. CDR3 length: 13 residues. The V gene lost 3 bases and the J gene lost 9 bases, with 13 bases spanning the gap. The CDR3 sequence is CASSWGGGSPQHF. The CDR3 bases are TGCGCCAGCAGCTGGGGAGGGGGATCGCCCCAGCATTTT.

The V gene is TRBV9, the J gene TRBJ1-4, with D possibly being TRBD1 (5 bases). The V end was cut by 0 bases, the J end by 8 bases, with 14 bases between. CDR1 SGDLS and CDR2 YYNGEE come from the germline V gene. The CDR3 spans 15 residues. CDR3 sequence reads: CASSVGSGSVEKLFF. CDR3 in DNA: TGTGCCAGCAGCGTAGGTTCAGGGTCGGTCGAAAAACTGTTTTTT. Full variable domain (outside the CDR3, taken from reference TRBV9 and TRBJ1-4): DSGVTQTPKHLITATGQRVTLRCSPRSGDLSVYWYQQSLDQGLQFLIQYYNGEERAKGNILERFSAQQFPDLHSELNLSSLELGDSALYFCASSVGSGSVEKLFFGSGTQLSVL.

The chain links TRBV7-3 to TRBJ2-3, with 11 bases matching TRBD2. The CDR3 contains 18 residues. Germline assignment: CDR1 SGHTA and CDR2 FQGTGA. V shed 4 bases, J shed 1 base, and the junction held 10 bases outside the gene matches. CDR3 sequence (DNA): TGTGCCAGCAGCTCCCTGGGACTAGCGGCCCGGGGCACAGATACGCAGTATTTT. Its protein is CASSSLGLAARGTDTQYF.

This chain links TRBV6-5 with TRBJ2-3; D is unresolved. Germline CDR1 reads MNHEY; CDR2 reads SVGAGI. CDR3 length: 15 residues. With 6 bases removed from V and 4 bases from J, the gap between germline ends came to 17 bases. CDR3 region: CASSPTVYSPDTQYF. CDR3 nucleotide sequence: TGTGCCAGCAGCCCCACGGTATACTCCCCAGATACGCAGTATTTT.

The CDR3 reads CASSLARGYNEQFF. DNA of the CDR3: TGTGCCAGCAGCTTAGCCAGGGGCTACAATGAGCAGTTCTTC. The rearrangement links TRBV7-8 to TRBJ2-1, with D tentatively TRBD1 (6 bases). CDR1 is SGHVS and CDR2 is FQNEAQ in the germline V gene. The V gene lost 0 bases and the J gene lost 3 bases, with 6 bases spanning the gap. The CDR3 extends over 14 amino acids. Variable domain in full (rest from reference TRBV7-8 and TRBJ2-1): GAGVSQSPRYKVAKRGQDVALRCDPISGHVSLFWYQQALGQGPEFLTYFQNEAQLDKSGLPSDRFFAERPEGSVSTLKIQRTQQEDSAVYLCASSLARGYNEQFFGPGTRLTVL.

The chain is built from TRBV7-3 and TRBJ2-3; D perhaps matches TRBD2 (5 bases). This CDR3 contains 14 residues. V was cut by 1 base and J by 6 bases, with 11 bases left in between. Germline V gene lookup returns CDR1 SGHTA and CDR2 FQGTGA. The CDR3 loop reads CASSLSPRGDTQYF. In nucleotides, the CDR3 is TGTGCCAGCAGCTTAAGCCCACGGGGTGATACGCAGTATTTT.